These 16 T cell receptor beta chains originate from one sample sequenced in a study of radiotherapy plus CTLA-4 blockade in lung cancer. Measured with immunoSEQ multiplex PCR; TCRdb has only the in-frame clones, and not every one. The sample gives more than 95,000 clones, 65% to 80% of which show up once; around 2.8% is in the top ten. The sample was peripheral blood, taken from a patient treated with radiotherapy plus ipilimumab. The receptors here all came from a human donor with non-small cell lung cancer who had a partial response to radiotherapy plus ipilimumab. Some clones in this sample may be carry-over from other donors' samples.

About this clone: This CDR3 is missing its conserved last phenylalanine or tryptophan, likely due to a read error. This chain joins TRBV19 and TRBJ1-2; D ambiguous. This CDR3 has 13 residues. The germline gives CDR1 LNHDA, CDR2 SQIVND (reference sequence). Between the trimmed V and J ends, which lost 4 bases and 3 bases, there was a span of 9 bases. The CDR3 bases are TGTGCCAGTAGTAGGGGTCACGACTATGGCTACACCCTC. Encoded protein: CASSRGHDYGYTL.

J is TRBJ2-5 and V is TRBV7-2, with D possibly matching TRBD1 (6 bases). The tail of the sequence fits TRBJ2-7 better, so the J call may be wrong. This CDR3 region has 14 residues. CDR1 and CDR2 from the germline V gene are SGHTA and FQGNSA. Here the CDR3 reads CASSQPQGTYEQYF. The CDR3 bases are TGTGCCAGCAGCCAACCCCAGGGGACCTACGAGCAGTACTTC.

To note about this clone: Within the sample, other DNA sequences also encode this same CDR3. Here the CDR3 DNA reads TGTGCCAGCAGCTTAGTACGAGCTGAAGCTTTCTTT. Its protein product is CASSLVRAEAFF. The gene calls are TRBV7-2 and TRBJ1-1, with no clear D. With 1 base removed from V and 6 bases from J, the gap between germline ends came to 6 bases. The CDR3 is made up of 12 amino acids. Germline V gives CDR1 SGHTA, CDR2 FQGNSA.

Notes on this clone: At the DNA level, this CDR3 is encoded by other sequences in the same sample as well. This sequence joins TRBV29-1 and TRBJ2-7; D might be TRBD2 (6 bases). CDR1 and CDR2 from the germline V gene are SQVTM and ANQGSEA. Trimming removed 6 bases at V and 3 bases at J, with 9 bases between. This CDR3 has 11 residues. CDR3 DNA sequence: TGCAGCGTCACCGGGGGCTACGAGCAGTACTTC. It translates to CSVTGGYEQYF.

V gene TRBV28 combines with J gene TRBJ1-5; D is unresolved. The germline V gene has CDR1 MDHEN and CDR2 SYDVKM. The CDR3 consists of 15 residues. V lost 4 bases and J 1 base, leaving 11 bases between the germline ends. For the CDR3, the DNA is TGTGCCAGCAGTTCCCCCGGGTGGAGCAATCAGCCCCAGCATTTT. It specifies CASSSPGWSNQPQHF.

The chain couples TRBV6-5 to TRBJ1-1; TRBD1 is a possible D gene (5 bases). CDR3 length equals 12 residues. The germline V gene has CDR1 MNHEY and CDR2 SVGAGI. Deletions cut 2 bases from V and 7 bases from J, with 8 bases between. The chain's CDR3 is CASSYGGGEAFF. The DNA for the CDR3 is TGTGCCAGCAGTTACGGGGGAGGTGAAGCTTTCTTT.

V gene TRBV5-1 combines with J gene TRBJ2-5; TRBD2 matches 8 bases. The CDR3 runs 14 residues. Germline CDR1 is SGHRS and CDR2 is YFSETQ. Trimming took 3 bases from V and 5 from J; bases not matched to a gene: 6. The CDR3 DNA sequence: TGCGCCAGCAGCTACGGGACTAGGAGGGAGACCCAGTACTTC. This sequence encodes CASSYGTRRETQYF.

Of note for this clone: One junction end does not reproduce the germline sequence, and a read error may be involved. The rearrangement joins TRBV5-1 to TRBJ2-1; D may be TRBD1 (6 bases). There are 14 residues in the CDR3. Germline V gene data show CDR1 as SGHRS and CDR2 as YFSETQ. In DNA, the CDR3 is TGCGCCAGCAGTTTGGACAGCTCCTACAATGAGCAGTTCTTC. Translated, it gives CASSLDSSYNEQFF.

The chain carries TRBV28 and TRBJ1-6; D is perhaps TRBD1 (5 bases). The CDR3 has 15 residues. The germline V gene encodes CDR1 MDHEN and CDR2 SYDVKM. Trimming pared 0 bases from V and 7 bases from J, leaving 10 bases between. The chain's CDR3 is CASSLWSGGNSPLHF. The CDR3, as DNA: TGTGCCAGCAGTTTATGGTCGGGGGGAAATTCACCCCTCCACTTT.

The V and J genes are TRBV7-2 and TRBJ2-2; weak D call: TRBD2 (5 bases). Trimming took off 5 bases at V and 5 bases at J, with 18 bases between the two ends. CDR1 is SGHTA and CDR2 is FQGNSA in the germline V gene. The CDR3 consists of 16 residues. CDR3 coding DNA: TGTGCCAGCAGCGAAAGCTCGGGGATATGGACCGGGGAGCTGTTTTTT. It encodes CASSESSGIWTGELFF.

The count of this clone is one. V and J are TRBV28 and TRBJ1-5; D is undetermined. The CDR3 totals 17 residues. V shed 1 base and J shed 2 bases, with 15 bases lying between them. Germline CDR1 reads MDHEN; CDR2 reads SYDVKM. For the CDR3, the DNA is TGTGCCAGCAGTTTATTCCGGGATAGCCGAGGCAATCAGCCCCAGCATTTT. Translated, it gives CASSLFRDSRGNQPQHF.

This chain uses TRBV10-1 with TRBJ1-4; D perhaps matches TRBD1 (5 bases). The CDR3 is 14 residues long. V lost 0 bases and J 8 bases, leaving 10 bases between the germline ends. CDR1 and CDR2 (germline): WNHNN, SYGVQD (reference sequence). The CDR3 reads CASSESGDWEKLFF. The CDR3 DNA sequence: TGCGCCAGCAGTGAGTCAGGGGATTGGGAAAAACTGTTTTTT.

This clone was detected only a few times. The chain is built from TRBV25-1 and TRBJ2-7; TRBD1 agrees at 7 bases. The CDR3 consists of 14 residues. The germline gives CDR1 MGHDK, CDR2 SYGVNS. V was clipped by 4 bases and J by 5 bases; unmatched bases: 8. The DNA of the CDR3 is TGTGCCAGCAGTGTTACAGGGGTTCTTCACGAGCAGTACTTC. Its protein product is CASSVTGVLHEQYF.

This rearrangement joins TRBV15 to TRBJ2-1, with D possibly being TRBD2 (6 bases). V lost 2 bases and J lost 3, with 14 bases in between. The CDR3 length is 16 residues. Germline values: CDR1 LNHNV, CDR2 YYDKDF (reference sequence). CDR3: CATSRRLGLGYNEQFF. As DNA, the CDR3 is TGTGCCACCAGCAGACGGCTGGGACTCGGCTACAATGAGCAGTTCTTC.

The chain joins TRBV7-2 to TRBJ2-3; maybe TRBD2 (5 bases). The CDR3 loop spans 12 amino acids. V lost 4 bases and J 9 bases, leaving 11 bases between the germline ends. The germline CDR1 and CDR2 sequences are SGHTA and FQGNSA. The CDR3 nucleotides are TGTGCCAGCAGCTCTTTACTAGGAACGCAGTATTTT. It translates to CASSSLLGTQYF.

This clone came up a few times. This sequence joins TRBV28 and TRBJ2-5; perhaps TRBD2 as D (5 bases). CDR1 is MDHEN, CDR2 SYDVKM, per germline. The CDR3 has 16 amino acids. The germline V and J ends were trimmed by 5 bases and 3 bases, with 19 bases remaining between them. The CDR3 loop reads CASSQASTGNEETQYF. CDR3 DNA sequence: TGTGCCAGCAGTCAAGCCTCGACCGGGAACGAAGAGACCCAGTACTTC.